This TCR beta chain derives from a study of blood T cell repertoires in COVID-19. Overall study context: Sample material is recorded as cDNA or gDNA derived from T cells, B-cell-depleted T cells, or PBMCs.

Generated by immunoSEQ multiplex PCR, the TCRdb table keeps only in-frame clones and is missing some. Counted here are about 130,000 clones, just under 85% occurring once; the ten biggest clones make up around 10%. The CDR3 totals 12 residues. The V and J ends lost 7 bases and 1 base respectively, with 7 bases between them. Donors of Cohort 3 who recovered were those that had two negative PCRs, clearance, or symptom resolution. The chain employs TRBV12-3 or TRBV12-4 and TRBJ1-1; the D is unclear. Material: PBMCs or T cells enriched from blood (not recorded which). The receptor was derived from a man aged 50-60 years who had recovered from COVID-19. This chain's CDR3 is CASNRGNTEAFF. DNA of the CDR3: TGTGCCAGCAATCGGGGGAACACTGAAGCTTTCTTT.